This TCR beta chain emerged from a study of control samples from healthy donors and cancer patients. Clones were read by immunoSEQ multiplex PCR, and TCRdb kept only the in-frame ones, dropping some. Of over 100,000 clones listed, approximately 90% were seen once; the top ten hold approximately 15%. CDR3 length equals 14 residues. V lost 4 bases, J lost 2 bases, and 12 bases lay in between. Germline loops: CDR1 LGHDT, CDR2 YNNKEL (reference sequence). The sequenced sample was blood. This TCR came from a woman between 50 and 59 years old in good health. The chain links TRBV3-1 (or the pseudogene TRBV3-2) to TRBJ2-7; D is unclear. The CDR3 DNA is TGTGCCAGCAGCCTATCTAACGGAGCCTACGAGCAGTACTTC. Amino acids: CASSLSNGAYEQYF.